The entry that follows covers one T cell receptor beta chain sequence. V was trimmed by 4 bases and J by 4 bases, leaving 8 bases between them. The CDR3 contains 14 residues. In germline, CDR1 is SGHDN, CDR2 FVKESK. This sample was included in a study of neoadjuvant anti-PD-1 for oral cavity cancer. Specified time point: after neoadjuvant nivolumab, at surgical resection. TCRdb's table, derived via immunoSEQ multiplex PCR, lists solely in-frame clones and lacks some. The sample shows about 14,000 clones, 60% to 85% of them seen only once. This clonotype was obtained from a person aged 40 to 85 with oral cavity squamous cell carcinoma. The chain combines TRBV14 with TRBJ1-6, with D hard to call. The source was PBMCs, collected after nivolumab (anti-PD-1) treatment. The CDR3, as DNA: TGTGCCAGCAGCCCCCCAGGATATAATTCACCCCTCCACTTT. Its protein is CASSPPGYNSPLHF.